The rows below give T cell receptor beta chains drawn from one sample of a study of T and B cells in COVID-19 patients. TCRdb reprocessed the multiplex PCR reads via MiXCR and lists one record per CDR3 protein. Altogether about 4,000 distinct CDR3 sequences are present, around 23% being singletons, with the ten largest covering around 21%. Material for sequencing was blood. All receptors derive from a human donor with active COVID-19. CDR3s include the opening cysteine and the closing phenylalanine or tryptophan. Each record gives: D gene, clone size, J gene, V gene, CDR3 DNA, CDR3 protein. The D gene is left open where the match is weak. Part of the rows lack a size; the others show once, few, many or a class for expanded clones.

d_gene: TRBD1
abundance: -
j_gene: TRBJ2-6
v_gene: TRBV4-3
CDR3nt: TGCGCCAGCAGCCAGGATCCGGGACAGGGATTCGCTGCCAACGTCCTGACTTTC
CDR3aa: CASSQDPGQGFAANVLTF

d_gene: -
abundance: -
j_gene: TRBJ2-7
v_gene: TRBV4-3
CDR3nt: TGCGCCAGCAGCCAAGCCGGGCGCAGCGAGCAGTACTTC
CDR3aa: CASSQAGRSEQYF

d_gene: -
abundance: medium-sized
j_gene: TRBJ2-6
v_gene: TRBV5-4
CDR3nt: TGTGCCAGCAGCTTGGTAGGCAACGGGGCCAACGTCCTGACTTTC
CDR3aa: CASSLVGNGANVLTF

d_gene: -
abundance: medium-sized
j_gene: TRBJ2-1
v_gene: TRBV5-4
CDR3nt: TGTGCCAGCAGCTTGGGCCAGGGGTACAATGAGCAGTTCTTC
CDR3aa: CASSLGQGYNEQFF

d_gene: -
abundance: -
j_gene: TRBJ2-1
v_gene: TRBV2
CDR3nt: TGTGCCAGCAGTGATTTCGATCGCGGAGGTGAGCAGTTCTTC
CDR3aa: CASSDFDRGGEQFF

d_gene: -
abundance: few
j_gene: TRBJ2-1
v_gene: TRBV20-1
CDR3nt: TGCAGTGCTAGATCCCGGACCAAATACAATGAGCAGTTCTTC
CDR3aa: CSARSRTKYNEQFF

d_gene: -
abundance: medium-sized
j_gene: TRBJ1-4
v_gene: TRBV13
CDR3nt: TGTGCCAGCAGCTTCGGACAGTCAACTAATGAAAAACTGTTTTTT
CDR3aa: CASSFGQSTNEKLFF

d_gene: -
abundance: large
j_gene: TRBJ1-3
v_gene: TRBV29-1
CDR3nt: TGCAGCGTTGAAGAGGGAACTGGAAACACCATATATTTT
CDR3aa: CSVEEGTGNTIYF

d_gene: -
abundance: few
j_gene: TRBJ1-6
v_gene: TRBV7-2
CDR3nt: TGTGCCAGCAGCTTAATGACAGCCAGCTCCTATAATTCACCCCTCCACTTT
CDR3aa: CASSLMTASSYNSPLHF

d_gene: -
abundance: -
j_gene: TRBJ2-1
v_gene: TRBV4-2
CDR3nt: TGTGCCAGCAGCCAAGATCAAGCCGGGACTTACTACAATGAGCAGTTCTTC
CDR3aa: CASSQDQAGTYYNEQFF

d_gene: TRBD1
abundance: medium-sized
j_gene: TRBJ1-4
v_gene: TRBV18
CDR3nt: TGTGCCAGCTCACCATCCCCCGGGACAGCTAGTGAAAAACTGTTTTTT
CDR3aa: CASSPSPGTASEKLFF

d_gene: -
abundance: -
j_gene: TRBJ1-3
v_gene: TRBV7-2
CDR3nt: TGTGCCAGCAGCTTAGGTGGGGCGCTGGGAAACACCATATATTTT
CDR3aa: CASSLGGALGNTIYF

d_gene: -
abundance: medium-sized
j_gene: TRBJ1-2
v_gene: TRBV6-1
CDR3nt: TGTGCCAGCAGTGACTACAGGGACGAGGCCTATGGCTACACCTTC
CDR3aa: CASSDYRDEAYGYTF

d_gene: -
abundance: -
j_gene: TRBJ2-5
v_gene: TRBV10-2
CDR3nt: TGCGCCAGCGGAGAAGAGACCCAGTACTTC
CDR3aa: CASGEETQYF

d_gene: -
abundance: -
j_gene: TRBJ1-3
v_gene: TRBV20-1
CDR3nt: TGCAGTGCTAGAGTCGTTACGGAGGAATTTGGAAACACCACATATTTT
CDR3aa: CSARVVTEEFGNTTYF

d_gene: -
abundance: medium-sized
j_gene: TRBJ2-2
v_gene: TRBV30
CDR3nt: TGTGCCTGGAGTCCGACAGGCCTGAACACCGGGGAGCTGTTTTTT
CDR3aa: CAWSPTGLNTGELFF

d_gene: -
abundance: medium-sized
j_gene: TRBJ1-6
v_gene: TRBV18
CDR3nt: TGTGCCAGCTCACTTACTTCAGAACGGGGCAATTCACCCCTCCACTTT
CDR3aa: CASSLTSERGNSPLHF

d_gene: -
abundance: few
j_gene: TRBJ1-2
v_gene: TRBV5-1
CDR3nt: TGCGCCAGCAGCGTTTTAGGGCCGGGCTATGGCTACACCTTC
CDR3aa: CASSVLGPGYGYTF

d_gene: -
abundance: -
j_gene: TRBJ2-6
v_gene: TRBV11-1
CDR3nt: TGTGCCAGCAGCTCGGACCGATTAACTGCCGTCCTGACTTTC
CDR3aa: CASSSDRLTAVLTF

d_gene: -
abundance: medium-sized
j_gene: TRBJ2-3
v_gene: TRBV18
CDR3nt: TGTGCCAGCTCCCTCCCCGGGTCTGCCACAGATACGCAGTATTTT
CDR3aa: CASSLPGSATDTQYF

d_gene: TRBD1
abundance: medium-sized
j_gene: TRBJ2-7
v_gene: TRBV12-3/TRBV12-4
CDR3nt: TGTGCCAGCAGGCCAACAGGGGGCTCCTACGAGCAGTACTTC
CDR3aa: CASRPTGGSYEQYF

d_gene: -
abundance: -
j_gene: TRBJ1-5
v_gene: TRBV20-1
CDR3nt: TGCAGTGCTAGAGATTCGGGGACGTATAGCAATCAGCCCCAGCATTTT
CDR3aa: CSARDSGTYSNQPQHF

d_gene: -
abundance: few
j_gene: TRBJ2-1
v_gene: TRBV4-2
CDR3nt: TGTGCCAGCAGCCAAGAGAGTAGTCTTAGCTCCTACAATGAGCAGTTCTTC
CDR3aa: CASSQESSLSSYNEQFF

d_gene: -
abundance: medium-sized
j_gene: TRBJ2-2
v_gene: TRBV18
CDR3nt: TGTGCCAGCTCACCACTCCGGGATACGAACACCGGGGAGCTGTTTTTT
CDR3aa: CASSPLRDTNTGELFF

d_gene: -
abundance: -
j_gene: TRBJ2-4
v_gene: TRBV19
CDR3nt: TGTGCCAGTAGTATGGGGCCGCCAGCCAAAAACACTCAGTACTTC
CDR3aa: CASSMGPPAKNTQYF

d_gene: TRBD1
abundance: medium-sized
j_gene: TRBJ2-2
v_gene: TRBV6-4
CDR3nt: TGTGCCAGCAGTAGACAGGGGGCATCCGGGGAGCTGTTTTTT
CDR3aa: CASSRQGASGELFF

d_gene: TRBD2
abundance: -
j_gene: TRBJ2-3
v_gene: TRBV20-1
CDR3nt: TGCAGTGCTAGAGCCTTAGCGGGAGTTGCAGATACGCAGTATTTT
CDR3aa: CSARALAGVADTQYF